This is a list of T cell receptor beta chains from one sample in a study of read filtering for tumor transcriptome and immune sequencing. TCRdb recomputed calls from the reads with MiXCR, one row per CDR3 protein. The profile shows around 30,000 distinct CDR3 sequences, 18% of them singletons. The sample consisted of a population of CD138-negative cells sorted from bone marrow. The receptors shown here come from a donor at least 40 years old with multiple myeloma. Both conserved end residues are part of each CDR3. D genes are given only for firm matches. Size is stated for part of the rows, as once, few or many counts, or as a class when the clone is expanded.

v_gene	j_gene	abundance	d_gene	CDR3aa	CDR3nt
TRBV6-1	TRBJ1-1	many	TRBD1	CASNRDRVNTEASF	TGTGCCAGTAACCGGGACAGGGTGAACACTGAAGCTTCCTTT
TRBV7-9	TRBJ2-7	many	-	CASSPGWTDLRAYEQYF	TGTGCCAGCAGCCCGGGGTGGACGGACCTTAGGGCCTACGAGCAGTACTTC
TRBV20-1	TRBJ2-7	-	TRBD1	CSARKGKGQGADEQYF	TGCAGTGCTAGGAAAGGGAAAGGACAGGGGGCCGACGAGCAGTACTTC
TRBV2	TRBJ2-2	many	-	CASSVEESPRGELFF	TGTGCCAGCAGTGTCGAGGAGTCCCCGAGAGGGGAGCTGTTTTTT
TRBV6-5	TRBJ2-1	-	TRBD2	CASSSGASGYNEQFF	TGTGCCAGCAGTTCTGGGGCTAGCGGGTACAATGAGCAGTTCTTC
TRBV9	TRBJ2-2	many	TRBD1	CASSAGTGFTGELFF	TGTGCCAGCAGCGCCGGGACAGGATTCACCGGGGAGCTGTTTTTT
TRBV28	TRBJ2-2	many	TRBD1	CASFTGGPTGELFF	TGTGCCAGCTTTACAGGGGGCCCCACCGGGGAGCTGTTTTTT
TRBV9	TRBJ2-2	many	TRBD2	CASSAPRTGTSGNTGELFF	TGTGCCAGCAGCGCCCCCCGAACCGGGACTAGCGGGAACACCGGGGAGCTGTTTTTT
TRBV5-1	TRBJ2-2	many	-	CASRWGHNTGELFF	TGCGCCAGCAGGTGGGGGCACAACACCGGGGAGCTGTTTTTT
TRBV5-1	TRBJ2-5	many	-	CASSPGTNQETQYF	TGCGCCAGCAGCCCGGGGACGAACCAAGAGACCCAGTACTTC
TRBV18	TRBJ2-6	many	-	CASSPTDSGANVLTF	TGTGCCAGCTCCCCCACAGACTCTGGGGCCAACGTCCTGACTTTC
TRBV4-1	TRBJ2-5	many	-	CASSQVLGRQGSKTQYF	TGCGCCAGCAGCCAAGTTCTCGGTAGGCAGGGCAGCAAGACCCAGTACTTC
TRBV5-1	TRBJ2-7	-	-	CASSLAGILPRPYEQYF	TGCGCCAGCAGCTTGGCCGGGATCCTCCCCCGCCCCTACGAGCAGTACTTC
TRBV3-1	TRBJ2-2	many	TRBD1	CASSPPGTGEPLDTGELFF	TGTGCCAGCAGCCCTCCGGGGACAGGGGAGCCCCTGGACACCGGGGAGCTGTTTTTT
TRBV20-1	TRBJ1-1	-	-	CSAALGGANTEAFF	TGCAGTGCCGCCCTGGGGGGGGCGAACACTGAAGCTTTCTTT
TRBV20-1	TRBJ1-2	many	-	CSAPDSIYGYTF	TGCAGTGCGCCGGACAGCATCTATGGCTACACCTTC
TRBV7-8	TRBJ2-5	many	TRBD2	CASSLSGGAGGETQYF	TGTGCCAGCAGCCTTAGCGGGGGGGCCGGTGGAGAGACCCAGTACTTC
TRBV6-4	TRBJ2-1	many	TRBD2	CASSKNGEGNEQFF	TGTGCCAGCAGCAAAAATGGGGAGGGGAATGAGCAGTTCTTC
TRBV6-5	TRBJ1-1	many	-	CASSSHVQGSEAFF	TGTGCCAGCAGTTCTCACGTACAGGGCTCTGAAGCTTTCTTT
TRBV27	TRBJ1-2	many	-	CASSSLGNWYGYTF	TGTGCCAGCAGTTCTTTAGGGAATTGGTATGGCTACACCTTC
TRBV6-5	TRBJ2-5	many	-	CASSLFPYQETQYF	TGTGCCAGCAGTCTCTTCCCGTACCAAGAGACCCAGTACTTC
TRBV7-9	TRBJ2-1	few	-	CASSLAGTAEQFF	TGTGCCAGCAGCTTAGCCGGGACGGCTGAGCAGTTCTTC
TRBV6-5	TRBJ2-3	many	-	CASRPGLSTDTQYF	TGTGCCAGCAGACCGGGACTTTCCACAGATACGCAGTATTTT
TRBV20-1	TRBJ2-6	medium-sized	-	CSAISRTGANVLTF	TGCAGTGCAATCAGCCGTACAGGGGCCAACGTCCTGACTTTC
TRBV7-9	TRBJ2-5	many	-	CASSLKSSRRETQYF	TGTGCCAGCAGCTTAAAGAGTAGTAGAAGAGAGACCCAGTACTTC
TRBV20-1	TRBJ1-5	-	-	CSVRSGGKVDQPQHF	TGCAGTGTCAGGAGCGGGGGAAAGGTGGACCAGCCCCAGCATTTT
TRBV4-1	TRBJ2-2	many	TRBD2	CASSQLLASTGELFF	TGCGCCAGCAGCCAATTACTAGCGTCCACCGGGGAGCTGTTTTTT
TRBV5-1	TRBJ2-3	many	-	CASSWGLSSTDTQYF	TGCGCCAGCAGCTGGGGACTTTCTAGCACAGATACGCAGTATTTT
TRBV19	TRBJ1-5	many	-	CASNWAYNQPQHF	TGTGCCAGTAATTGGGCCTACAATCAGCCCCAGCATTTT
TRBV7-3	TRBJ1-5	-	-	CASNPAGWYNQPQHF	TGTGCCAGCAACCCGGCAGGGTGGTACAATCAGCCCCAGCATTTT
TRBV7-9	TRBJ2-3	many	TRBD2	CASSLEFGTSGGTSTDTQYF	TGTGCCAGCAGCTTAGAGTTCGGGACTAGCGGGGGAACTAGCACAGATACGCAGTATTTT
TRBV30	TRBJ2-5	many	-	CAWRSEGVGPQYF	TGTGCCTGGCGGAGTGAGGGGGTAGGGCCCCAGTACTTC
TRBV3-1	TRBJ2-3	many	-	CASSPTGTSTDTQYF	TGTGCCAGCAGCCCGACAGGGACTTCCACAGATACGCAGTATTTT
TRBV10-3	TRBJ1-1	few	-	CAISELQGKNTEAFF	TGTGCCATCAGTGAACTGCAGGGGAAAAACACTGAAGCTTTCTTT
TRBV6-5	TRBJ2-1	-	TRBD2	CASSSRTSGKYNEQFF	TGTGCCAGCAGTTCTAGGACTAGCGGGAAGTACAATGAGCAGTTCTTC
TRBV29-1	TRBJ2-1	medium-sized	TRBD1	CSVVGRGPYNEQFF	TGCAGCGTTGTGGGCAGGGGGCCTTACAATGAGCAGTTCTTC
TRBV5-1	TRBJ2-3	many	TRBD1	CANSPRQGVDTQYF	TGCGCCAACAGCCCACGACAGGGGGTAGATACGCAGTATTTT
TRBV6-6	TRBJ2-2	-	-	CASSYFGDTGELFF	TGTGCCAGCAGTTACTTCGGAGACACCGGGGAGCTGTTTTTT
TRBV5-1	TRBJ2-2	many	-	CVSSFPQGNTGELFF	TGCGTCAGCAGCTTTCCACAGGGGAACACCGGGGAGCTGTTTTTT
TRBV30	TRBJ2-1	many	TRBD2	CAWSPLLAGVYNEQFF	TGTGCCTGGAGTCCCCTGCTAGCGGGAGTTTACAATGAGCAGTTCTTC
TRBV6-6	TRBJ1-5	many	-	CASTSELNQPQHF	TGTGCCAGCACTTCGGAATTAAATCAGCCCCAGCATTTT
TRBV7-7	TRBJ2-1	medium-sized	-	CASSISGAHEQFF	TGTGCTAGCAGCATATCAGGGGCCCATGAGCAGTTCTTC
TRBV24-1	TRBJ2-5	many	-	CATSDRYEVNGLRQETQYF	TGTGCCACCAGTGATAGGTATGAGGTTAATGGCTTAAGGCAAGAGACCCAGTACTTC
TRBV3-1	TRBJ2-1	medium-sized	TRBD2	CASSRSGRSHNEQFF	TGTGCCAGCAGCCGAAGCGGGAGGTCCCACAATGAGCAGTTCTTC
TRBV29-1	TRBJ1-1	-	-	CSALQILNTEAFF	TGCAGCGCCTTACAGATTTTGAACACTGAAGCTTTCTTT
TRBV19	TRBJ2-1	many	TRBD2	CASTGGLGTSGYNEQFF	TGTGCCAGTACAGGCGGGCTCGGGACTAGCGGCTACAATGAGCAGTTCTTC
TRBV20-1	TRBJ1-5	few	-	CSARTGNSNQPQHF	TGCAGTGCTAGGACTGGAAATAGCAATCAGCCCCAGCATTTT
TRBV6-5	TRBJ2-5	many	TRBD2	CASRVLAGGQETQYF	TGTGCCAGCAGGGTCTTAGCGGGGGGGCAAGAGACCCAGTACTTC
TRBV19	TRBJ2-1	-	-	CASSRGQWDSYNEQFF	TGTGCCAGTAGTAGGGGGCAGTGGGACTCCTACAATGAGCAGTTCTTC
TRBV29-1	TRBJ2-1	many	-	CSVDSPGSYNEQFF	TGCAGCGTTGACAGTCCCGGGTCCTACAATGAGCAGTTCTTC
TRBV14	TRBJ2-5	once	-	CTSSGVEETQYF	TGTACCAGCAGTGGGGTGGAAGAGACCCAGTACTTC
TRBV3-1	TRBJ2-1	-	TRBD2	CASSPRIGASGGLQDEQFF	TGTGCCAGCAGCCCCAGGATTGGGGCTAGCGGGGGGCTTCAGGATGAGCAGTTCTTC
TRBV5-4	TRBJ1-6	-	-	CASSREIGGNSPLHF	TGTGCCAGCAGCCGTGAGATAGGGGGTAATTCACCCCTCCACTTT
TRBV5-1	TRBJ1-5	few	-	CASRVPSISNQPQHF	TGCGCCAGCAGGGTCCCGTCAATTAGCAATCAGCCCCAGCATTTT